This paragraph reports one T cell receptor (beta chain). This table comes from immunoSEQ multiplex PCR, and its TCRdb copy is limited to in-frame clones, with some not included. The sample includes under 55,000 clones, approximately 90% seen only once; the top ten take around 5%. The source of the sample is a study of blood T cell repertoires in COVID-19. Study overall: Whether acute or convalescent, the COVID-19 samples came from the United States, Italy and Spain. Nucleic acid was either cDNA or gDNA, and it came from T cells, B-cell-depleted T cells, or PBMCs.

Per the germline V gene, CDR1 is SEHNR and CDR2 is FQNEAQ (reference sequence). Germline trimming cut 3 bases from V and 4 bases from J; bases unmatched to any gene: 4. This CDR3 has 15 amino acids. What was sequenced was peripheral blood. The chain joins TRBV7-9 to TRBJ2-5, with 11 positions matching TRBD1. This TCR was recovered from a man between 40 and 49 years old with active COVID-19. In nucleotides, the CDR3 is TGTGCCAGCAGCTTCGGACAGGGGGCGGGAGAGACCCAGTACTTC. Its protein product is CASSFGQGAGETQYF.